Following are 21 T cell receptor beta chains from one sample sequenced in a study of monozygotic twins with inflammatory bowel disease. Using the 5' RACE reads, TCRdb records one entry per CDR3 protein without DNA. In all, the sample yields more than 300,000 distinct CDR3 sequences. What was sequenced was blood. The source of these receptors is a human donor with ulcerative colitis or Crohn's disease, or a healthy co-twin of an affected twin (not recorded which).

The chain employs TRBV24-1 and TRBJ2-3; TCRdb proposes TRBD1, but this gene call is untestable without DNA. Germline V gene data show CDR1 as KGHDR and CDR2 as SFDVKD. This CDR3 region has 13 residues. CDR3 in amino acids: CATGAPNTDTQYF.

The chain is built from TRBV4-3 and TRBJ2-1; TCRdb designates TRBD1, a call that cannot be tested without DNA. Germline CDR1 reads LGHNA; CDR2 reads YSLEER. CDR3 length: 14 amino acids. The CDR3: CASSQDRGLDEQFF.

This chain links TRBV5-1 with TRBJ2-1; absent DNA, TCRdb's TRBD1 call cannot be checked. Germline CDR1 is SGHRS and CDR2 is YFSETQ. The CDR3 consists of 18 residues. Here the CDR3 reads CASSLAAGSKSSYNEQFF. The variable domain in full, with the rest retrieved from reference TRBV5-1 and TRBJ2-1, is KAGVTQTPRYLIKTRGQQVTLSCSPISGHRSVSWYQQTPGQGLQFLFEYFSETQRNKGNFPGRFSGRQFSNSRSEMNVSTLELGDSALYLCASSLAAGSKSSYNEQFFGPGTRLTVL.

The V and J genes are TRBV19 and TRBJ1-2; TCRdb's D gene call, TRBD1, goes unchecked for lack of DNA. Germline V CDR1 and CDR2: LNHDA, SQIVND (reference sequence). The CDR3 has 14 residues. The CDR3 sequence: CASSPWTDNYGYTF.

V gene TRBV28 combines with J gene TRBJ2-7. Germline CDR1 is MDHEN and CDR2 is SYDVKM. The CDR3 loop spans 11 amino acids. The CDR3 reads CASSFVNEQYF.

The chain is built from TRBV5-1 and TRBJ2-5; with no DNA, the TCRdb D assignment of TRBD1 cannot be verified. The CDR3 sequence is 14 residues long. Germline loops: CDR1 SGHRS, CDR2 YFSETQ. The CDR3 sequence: CASRIQGRGETQYF.

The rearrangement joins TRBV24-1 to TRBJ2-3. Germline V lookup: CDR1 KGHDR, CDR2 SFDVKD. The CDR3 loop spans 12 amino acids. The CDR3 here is CATSGGTDTQYF.

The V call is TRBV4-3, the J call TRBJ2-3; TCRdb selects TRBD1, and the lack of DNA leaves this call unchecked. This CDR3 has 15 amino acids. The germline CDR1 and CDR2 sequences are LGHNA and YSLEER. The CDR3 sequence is CASSQDGTGTDTQYF.

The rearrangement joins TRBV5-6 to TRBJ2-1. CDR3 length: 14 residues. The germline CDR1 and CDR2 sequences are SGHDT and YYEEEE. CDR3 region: CASSRRLRDNEQFF.

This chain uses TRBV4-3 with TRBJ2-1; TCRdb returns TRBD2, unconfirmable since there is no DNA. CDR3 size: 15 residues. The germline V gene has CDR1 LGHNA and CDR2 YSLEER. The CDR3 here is CASSQGGLAGYEQFF.

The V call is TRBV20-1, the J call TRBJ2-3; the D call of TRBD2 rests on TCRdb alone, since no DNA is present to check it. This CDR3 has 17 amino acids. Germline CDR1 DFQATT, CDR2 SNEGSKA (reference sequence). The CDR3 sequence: CSASPLGTRYNIYTQYF.

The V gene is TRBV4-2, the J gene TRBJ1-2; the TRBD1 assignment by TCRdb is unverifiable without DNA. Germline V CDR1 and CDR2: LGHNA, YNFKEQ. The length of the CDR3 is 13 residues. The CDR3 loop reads CASSPDPGTDDTF.

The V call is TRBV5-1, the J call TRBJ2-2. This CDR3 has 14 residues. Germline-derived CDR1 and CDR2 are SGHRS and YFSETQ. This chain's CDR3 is CASSLTSDTGELFF.

The CDR3 sequence is CASSYTANGGNYGYTF. The V and J genes are TRBV6-5 and TRBJ1-2; TCRdb reports TRBD1, a call that lacks DNA to check it against. This CDR3 has 16 amino acids. CDR1 and CDR2 from the germline V gene are MNHEY and SVGAGI.

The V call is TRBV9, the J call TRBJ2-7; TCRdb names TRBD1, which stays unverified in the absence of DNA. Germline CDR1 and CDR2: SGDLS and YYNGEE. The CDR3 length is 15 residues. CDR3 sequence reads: CASSVRDSKTYEQYF.

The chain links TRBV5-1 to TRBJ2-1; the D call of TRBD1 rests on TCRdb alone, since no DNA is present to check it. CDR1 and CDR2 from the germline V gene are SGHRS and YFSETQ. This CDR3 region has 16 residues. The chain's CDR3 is CASSSEGQLSYNEQFF.

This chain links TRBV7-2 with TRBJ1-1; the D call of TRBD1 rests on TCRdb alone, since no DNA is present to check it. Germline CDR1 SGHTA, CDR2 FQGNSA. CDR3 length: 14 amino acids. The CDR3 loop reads CASRGQGGNTEAFF.

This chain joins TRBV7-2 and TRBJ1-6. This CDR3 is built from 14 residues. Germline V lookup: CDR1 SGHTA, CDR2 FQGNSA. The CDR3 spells CASRRPDPNSPLHF.

The CDR3 protein is CSVDGETYEQYF. J is TRBJ2-7 and V is TRBV29-1; TCRdb's D call, TRBD2, is unchecked because there is no DNA. This CDR3 is built from 12 residues. From germline, CDR1 is SQVTM and CDR2 ANQGSEA.

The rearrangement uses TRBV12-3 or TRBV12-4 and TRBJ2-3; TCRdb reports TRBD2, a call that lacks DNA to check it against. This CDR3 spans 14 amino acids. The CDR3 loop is CASGIGPHTDTQYF.

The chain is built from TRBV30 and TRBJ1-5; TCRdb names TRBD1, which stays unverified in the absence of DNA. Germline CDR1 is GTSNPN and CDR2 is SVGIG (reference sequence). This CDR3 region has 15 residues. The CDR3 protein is CAWSSDPGGNQPQHF.